This T cell receptor beta chain emerged from a study of blood T cell repertoires in COVID-19. Study background: Donors in the United States, Italy and Spain gave samples during acute or convalescent COVID-19.

Here immunoSEQ multiplex PCR was the method, and the copy in TCRdb shows in-frame clones only, minus some. In the table there are some 260,000 clones, approximately 88% of which are singletons. One Seattle source followed patients from active infection through their disease course. This CDR3 comprises 14 residues. V lost 7 bases and J 7 bases, leaving 19 bases between the germline ends. The germline V gene has CDR1 MNHEY and CDR2 SVGAGI. This chain joins TRBV6-5 and TRBJ1-2; a weak D match, TRBD1 (5 bases). The receptor was derived from a woman in her twenties or thirties with COVID-19, enrolled during active disease. Sequenced material: peripheral blood. CDR3 coding DNA: TGTGCCAGCATCCCCCTTATGGGGCTGAGTGGCTACACCTTC. Translated: CASIPLMGLSGYTF.